Each of the 28 T cell receptor beta chains below was sequenced from the same sample in a study of Graves' ophthalmopathy and Graves' hyperthyroidism. Amplification targeted the TCR beta CDR3 regions, with RNA transcripts as the source material. A first-round RT-PCR used HTBI primers, followed by a second-round multiplex PCR. TCRdb processed the multiplex PCR reads anew with MiXCR; each CDR3 protein has one entry. The sample yields more than 40,000 distinct CDR3 sequences, less than 65% seen once. What was sequenced was peripheral blood. These TCRs come from an adult man with Graves' ophthalmopathy.

V and J are TRBV7-9 and TRBJ2-1, with D perhaps matching TRBD2 (6 bases). The CDR3 contains 14 residues. V lost 3 bases, J lost 2 bases, and 8 bases lay in between. CDR1 SEHNR and CDR2 FQNEAQ come from the germline V gene (reference sequence). The CDR3 sequence is CASSFREAYNEQFF. CDR3 coding DNA: TGTGCCAGCAGCTTTAGGGAGGCCTACAATGAGCAGTTCTTC.

V usage is TRBV29-1 and J usage is TRBJ1-2; D unresolved. Germline CDR1 reads SQVTM; CDR2 reads ANQGSEA. With 6 bases removed from V and 6 bases from J, the gap between germline ends came to 14 bases. The CDR3 has 12 amino acids. The CDR3 coding sequence is TGCAGCGTCGTCAGGAGGGCCCATGGCTACACCTTC. Translating gives CSVVRRAHGYTF.

V usage is TRBV12-3 or TRBV12-4 and J usage is TRBJ1-1, with D possibly TRBD1 on 6 matching bases. V was clipped by 3 bases and J by 3 bases, with 8 bases between them. The CDR3 consists of 13 residues. This chain's CDR3 is CASSFGQYTEAFF. Written as DNA, the CDR3 is TGTGCCAGCAGTTTCGGACAGTACACTGAAGCTTTCTTT.

This clonotype was counted between two and nine times. This chain uses TRBV18 with TRBJ1-2; 7 bases agree with TRBD1. Germline V CDR1 and CDR2: KGHSH, LQKENI. Germline trimming cut 1 base from V and 7 bases from J; bases unmatched to any gene: 12. The CDR3 spans 16 residues. Written as DNA, the CDR3 is TGTGCCAGCTCACCACGGAGACAGGGTGTCGACGGTGGCTACACCTTC. Its translation: CASSPRRQGVDGGYTF.

The sample holds many counts of this clonotype. The chain combines TRBV7-2 with TRBJ2-7; D tentatively fits TRBD1 or TRBD2 (6 bases each). This CDR3 has 14 amino acids. Trimming removed 2 bases at V and 1 base at J, with 9 bases between. Germline V gene lookup returns CDR1 SGHTA and CDR2 FQGNSA. The CDR3 nucleotides are TGTGCCAGCAGCTTATGGGGGGCGTCCTACGAGCAGTACTTC. The encoded protein is CASSLWGASYEQYF.

The table lists this clonotype with many counts. The chain joins TRBV4-2 to TRBJ2-2; D remains unclear. The V and J ends lost 1 base and 2 bases respectively, with 11 bases between them. The CDR3 has 16 amino acids. Looked up from germline, CDR1 is LGHNA and CDR2 is YNFKEQ. CDR3: CASSQGPARNTGELFF. The CDR3 nucleotides read TGTGCCAGCAGCCAAGGCCCAGCGAGAAACACCGGGGAGCTGTTTTTT.

CDR3 nucleotides: TGTGCCAGTCGGGACCAAAACACCGGGGAGCTGTTTTTT. This codes for CASRDQNTGELFF. This chain links TRBV19 with TRBJ2-2; D may match TRBD1 or TRBD2 (5 bases each). CDR1 LNHDA and CDR2 SQIVND come from the germline V gene (reference sequence). V was shortened by 8 bases and J by 2 bases, with 9 bases between the two germline ends. The CDR3 spans 13 residues.

CDR3 residues: CASSLGQYEQYF. The CDR3 region has the DNA TGTGCCAGCAGCCTGGGACAGTACGAGCAGTACTTC. The chain links TRBV6-4 to TRBJ2-7, with 7 bases that match TRBD1. Germline V gene lookup returns CDR1 MRHNA and CDR2 SNTAGT. V dropped 6 bases and J dropped 4; count of bases not matched to a gene: 3. The CDR3 extends over 12 amino acids.

This clonotype was picked up many times. V usage is TRBV14 and J usage is TRBJ1-5, with D uncertain. The germline V gene has CDR1 SGHDN and CDR2 FVKESK. The V and J ends lost 5 bases and 4 bases respectively, with 9 bases between them. The CDR3 sequence is 13 residues long. This CDR3 reads CASSERGNQPQHF. As DNA, the CDR3 is TGTGCCAGCAGCGAACGGGGAAATCAGCCCCAGCATTTT.

The gene calls are TRBV28 and TRBJ2-5; 7 bases are a match to TRBD1. V was pared by 5 bases and J by 2 bases, with 8 bases of the junction left unmatched. Germline CDR1 and CDR2: MDHEN and SYDVKM. The CDR3 loop spans 15 amino acids. CDR3 sequence reads: CASSPATGVQETQYF. CDR3 bases: TGTGCCAGCAGTCCCGCCACAGGGGTACAAGAGACCCAGTACTTC.

The chain links TRBV3-1 to TRBJ2-5; D may be TRBD1 or TRBD2 (7 bases each). The CDR3 runs 16 residues. The germline gives CDR1 LGHDT, CDR2 YNNKEL (reference sequence). The V end was cut by 4 bases, the J end by 4 bases, with 19 bases between. The CDR3 spells CASSPRGGRGGETQYF. The DNA of the CDR3 is TGTGCCAGCAGCCCAAGGGGGGGCAGGGGGGGAGAGACCCAGTACTTC.

The table lists this clonotype with many counts. V and J are TRBV6-6 and TRBJ2-3, with 7 bases aligning to TRBD2. CDR1 and CDR2 (germline): MNHNY, SVGAGI (reference sequence). The CDR3 covers 16 residues. With 5 bases clipped from V and 3 bases from J, the junction kept 11 bases outside the gene matches. CDR3 nucleotide sequence: TGTGCCAGCAGTATTGGGAGGGCCGGGTCAACAGATACGCAGTATTTT. This sequence encodes CASSIGRAGSTDTQYF.

In its sample, this clonotype was seen many times. The genes are TRBV6-5 and TRBJ2-7, with TRBD1 identical over 8 bases. The germline gives CDR1 MNHEY, CDR2 SVGAGI. CDR3 length: 14 amino acids. V was clipped by 5 bases and J by 7 bases; unmatched bases: 10. The CDR3 sequence is CASSGRTGRLEQYF. Here the CDR3 DNA reads TGTGCCAGCAGTGGCCGGACAGGGAGGTTGGAGCAGTACTTC.

This clonotype was recorded a few times. This chain joins TRBV20-1 and TRBJ1-3; the D is unclear. The CDR3 is 13 residues long. CDR1 and CDR2 (germline): DFQATT, SNEGSKA (reference sequence). Trimming removed 2 bases from V and 4 bases from J, with 9 bases in between. CDR3 in DNA: TGCAGTGCTAGACCCGGCTCCGGAAACACCATATATTTT. This gives the protein CSARPGSGNTIYF.

This clonotype was picked up many times. This chain's CDR3 is CAITRTGLNTEAFF. The CDR3 DNA sequence: TGTGCCATCACCCGGACAGGGCTGAACACTGAAGCTTTCTTT. The chain links TRBV10-3 to TRBJ1-1; 8 nucleotides match TRBD1. The CDR3 contains 14 residues. With 7 bases clipped from V and 0 bases from J, the junction kept 4 bases outside the gene matches. CDR1 and CDR2 from the germline V gene are ENHRY and SYGVKD.

Many counts were recorded for this clonotype. The chain combines TRBV28 with TRBJ2-1, with 10 bases matching TRBD1. Germline CDR1 is MDHEN and CDR2 is SYDVKM. After removal of 5 bases from V and 7 bases from J, the junction contained 8 bases not matched to a gene. The CDR3 runs to 15 residues. The CDR3 DNA reads TGTGCCAGCAGTCGCGGGACAGGGGAAATTAATGAGCAGTTCTTC. Its protein is CASSRGTGEINEQFF.

The chain's CDR3 is CASSRSVGYNEKLFF. DNA for the CDR3: TGTGCCAGCAGCCGGTCGGTCGGGTATAATGAAAAACTGTTTTTT. The chain employs TRBV13 and TRBJ1-4; D remains unclear. CDR1 and CDR2 from the germline V gene are PRHDT and FYEKMQ (reference sequence). The CDR3 is made up of 15 amino acids. V was shortened by 5 bases and J by 4 bases, with 14 bases between the two germline ends.

This chain links TRBV7-6 with TRBJ2-1; 9 nucleotides align to TRBD1. The junction had 8 bases not matched to a gene; V was cut back by 1 base and J by 7 bases. Germline V gene data show CDR1 as SGHVS and CDR2 as FNYEAQ. The CDR3 has 16 residues. The CDR3 DNA follows: TGTGCCAGCAGCTTAGTCTCGGGACAGGGTTTGAATGAGCAGTTCTTC. Its protein product is CASSLVSGQGLNEQFF. The full variable domain, with the rest looked up from reference TRBV7-6 and TRBJ2-1, is GAGVSQSPRYKVTKRGQDVALRCDPISGHVSLYWYRQALGQGPEFLTYFNYEAQQDKSGLPNDRFSAERPEGSISTLTIQRTEQRDSAMYRCASSLVSGQGLNEQFFGPGTRLTVL.

The chain couples TRBV7-9 to TRBJ2-1; 9 nucleotides match TRBD1. V gave up 5 bases and J gave up 7 bases; unmatched junction bases: 21. Per the germline V gene, CDR1 is SEHNR and CDR2 is FQNEAQ (reference sequence). This CDR3 contains 19 residues. CDR3 nucleotide sequence: TGTGCCAGCAGCAAACCCATAACGTGGGACAGGGTTGCAACTAATGAGCAGTTCTTC. Its protein product is CASSKPITWDRVATNEQFF.

At least ten counts were recorded for this clonotype. The rearrangement joins TRBV7-9 to TRBJ2-3, with TRBD1 identical over 7 bases. The CDR3 has 16 residues. The junction had 8 bases not matched to a gene; V was cut back by 5 bases and J by 0 bases. CDR1 is SEHNR and CDR2 is FQNEAQ in the germline V gene (reference sequence). The CDR3 region is CASSAGTDLSTDTQYF. The CDR3 coding sequence is TGTGCCAGCAGCGCCGGGACAGATCTTAGCACAGATACGCAGTATTTT.

In this sample, this clonotype turned up many times. This may stem from a read error, because a much larger clone lies one nucleotide away. This chain joins TRBV5-1 and TRBJ2-7; 8 bases are a match to TRBD1. This CDR3 is 16 amino acids long. V was pared by 0 bases and J by 2 bases, with 7 bases of the junction left unmatched. The germline V gene has CDR1 SGHRS and CDR2 YFSETQ. CDR3 residues: CASSLEGQASAYEQYF. CDR3 nucleotides: TGCGCCAGCAGCTTGGAGGGACAGGCGAGCGCCTACGAGCAGTACTTC.

The rearrangement links TRBV6-1 to TRBJ2-7; weak D call: TRBD2 (5 bases). CDR3 length: 13 amino acids. Germline V CDR1 and CDR2: MNHNS, SASEGT. Trimming cost V 2 bases and J 11 bases, with 16 bases left between them. The CDR3 sequence is CASSENGREAKYF. The CDR3 nucleotides read TGTGCCAGCAGTGAAAACGGCCGGGAAGCGAAGTACTTC.

In this sample, this clonotype turned up many times. The genes are TRBV14 and TRBJ1-1; 9 bases are a match to TRBD1. The CDR3 has 19 amino acids. Trimming cost V 0 bases and J 3 bases; bases outside gene matches: 14. The V gene's germline CDR1 is SGHDN and CDR2 FVKESK. As DNA, the CDR3 is TGTGCCAGCAGCCAAGATTCGCCGGGACAGGGAGGGTTCGACACTGAAGCTTTCTTT. The encoded protein is CASSQDSPGQGGFDTEAFF.

In the case of this clonotype: In this CDR3 the conserved last residue, phenylalanine or tryptophan, is missing, so a read error is likely. The DNA is left out, because the CDR3 cannot be placed on it with certainty; the CDR3 is given as TCRdb lists it. The genes are TRBV20-1 and TRBJ1-1. Termini included, the CDR3 measures 11 amino acids. Per the germline V gene, CDR1 is DFQATT and CDR2 is SNEGSKA (reference sequence). The chain's CDR3 is CSARVDTDALL.

The rearrangement uses TRBV2 and TRBJ1-5; 8 bases map to TRBD1. The CDR3 is 15 amino acids. With 0 bases clipped from V and 4 bases from J, the junction kept 2 bases outside the gene matches. Germline V gives CDR1 SNHLY, CDR2 FYNNEI. The DNA of the CDR3 is TGTGCCAGCAGTGAAGCGACAGGGGCTAATCAGCCCCAGCATTTT. As protein: CASSEATGANQPQHF.

The rearrangement joins TRBV15 to TRBJ1-2, with a possible D match to TRBD1 (5 bases). Germline-derived CDR1 and CDR2 are LNHNV and YYDKDF (reference sequence). Trimming left V 0 bases short and J 6 bases short, with 17 bases between. This CDR3 is built from 16 residues. The CDR3 loop reads CATSREPSTGAHGYTF. The DNA of the CDR3 is TGTGCCACCAGCAGAGAACCGAGCACCGGGGCGCATGGCTACACCTTC.

The rearrangement links TRBV20-1 to TRBJ2-1, with D unclear. The CDR3 has 11 residues. Germline values: CDR1 DFQATT, CDR2 SNEGSKA (reference sequence). In DNA form, the CDR3 reads TGCAGCAGTCCACTTTACAATGAGCAGTTCTTC. Translating it yields CSSPLYNEQFF.

The chain is built from TRBV5-1 and TRBJ1-1, with 10 bases lining up with TRBD1. CDR3 size: 16 residues. V lost 5 bases and J lost 0; bases outside the gene matches: 7. CDR1 SGHRS and CDR2 YFSETQ come from the germline V gene. The CDR3 nucleotides are TGCGCCAGCAGAGCGGACAGGGGGGGTTTGAACACTGAAGCTTTCTTT. It translates to CASRADRGGLNTEAFF.